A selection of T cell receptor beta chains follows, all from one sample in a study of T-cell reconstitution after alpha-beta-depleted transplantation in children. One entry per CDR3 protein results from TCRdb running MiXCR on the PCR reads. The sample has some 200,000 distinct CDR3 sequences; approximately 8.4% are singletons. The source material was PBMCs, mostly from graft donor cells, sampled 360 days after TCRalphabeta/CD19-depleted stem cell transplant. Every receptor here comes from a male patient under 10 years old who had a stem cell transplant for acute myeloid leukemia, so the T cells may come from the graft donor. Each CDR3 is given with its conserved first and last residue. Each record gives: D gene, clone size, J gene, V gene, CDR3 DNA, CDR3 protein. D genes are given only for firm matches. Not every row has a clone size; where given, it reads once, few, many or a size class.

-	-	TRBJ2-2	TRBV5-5	TGTGCCAGCAGCCCTCTTGGGGAAACCGGGGAGCTGTTTTTT	CASSPLGETGELFF
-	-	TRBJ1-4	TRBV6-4	TGTGCCAGCAAGAGCGATCGTGGAGGGGTCGGCGAAAAACTGTTTTTT	CASKSDRGGVGEKLFF
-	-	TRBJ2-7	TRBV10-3	TGTGCCATCAGGGATCATAGCGAGCCACGGACTGAGGCCTACGAGCAGTACTTC	CAIRDHSEPRTEAYEQYF
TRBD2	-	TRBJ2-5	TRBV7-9	TGTGCCAGCAGTTCGCCGGGGGGGGAGACCCAGTACTTC	CASSSPGGETQYF
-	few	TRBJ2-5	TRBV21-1	TGTGCCAGCAGCAAAGAGGAATCGGGGCTAGCGGGAAAAGAGACCCAGTACTTC	CASSKEESGLAGKETQYF
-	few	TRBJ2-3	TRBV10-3	TGTGCCATCAATGGGGGAGAGGGCACAGATACGCAGTATTTT	CAINGGEGTDTQYF
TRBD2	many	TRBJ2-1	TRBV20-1	TGCAGTGCTAGAGAAGCGGGGGCAAGGAATGAGCAGTTCTTC	CSAREAGARNEQFF
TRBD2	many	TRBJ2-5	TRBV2	TGTGCCAGCAGTGTTAGCGGGCAAGAGACCCAGTACTTC	CASSVSGQETQYF
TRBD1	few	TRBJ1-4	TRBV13	TGTGCCAGCAGCATAGACAGGGGTGAGAATGAAAAACTGTTTTTT	CASSIDRGENEKLFF
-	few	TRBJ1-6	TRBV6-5	TGTGCCAGCAACAAACGAGGGAAACCCTATAATTCACCCCTCCACTTT	CASNKRGKPYNSPLHF
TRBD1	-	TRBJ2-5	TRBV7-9	TGTGCCAGCAGAGAGACAGGGCAAGAGACCCAGTACTTC	CASRETGQETQYF
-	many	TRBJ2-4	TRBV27	TGTGCCAGCAGTTTAAGGGCAGGGGTAGCCAAAAACATTCAGTACTTC	CASSLRAGVAKNIQYF
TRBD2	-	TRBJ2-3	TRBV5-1	TGCGCCAGCAGCTTGGAGCGGGGGGCAAACACAGATACGCAGTATTTT	CASSLERGANTDTQYF
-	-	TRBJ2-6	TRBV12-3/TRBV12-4	TGTGCCAGCACTCGGACGGACTCTGGGGCCAACGTCCTGACTTTC	CASTRTDSGANVLTF
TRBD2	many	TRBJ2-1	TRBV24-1	TGTGCCACCAGCCCTAGCGGGGGAGTAGTTGAGCAGTTCTTC	CATSPSGGVVEQFF
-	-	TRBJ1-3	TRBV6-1	TGTGCCAGCAGTGAAGCGGGAAACACCATATATTTT	CASSEAGNTIYF
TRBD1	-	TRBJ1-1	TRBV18	TGTGCCAGCTCACTAGACAGGGTAAGGACTGAAGCTTTCTTT	CASSLDRVRTEAFF
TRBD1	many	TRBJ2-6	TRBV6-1	TGTGCCAGCAAGAAGGGGGCCTCGCTTGGGGGGGCCAACGTCCTGACTTTC	CASKKGASLGGANVLTF
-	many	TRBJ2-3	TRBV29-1	TGCAGCGTTGAACAGTTAGGAGGGCAAGGAGATACGCAGTATTTT	CSVEQLGGQGDTQYF
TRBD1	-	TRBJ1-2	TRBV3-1	TGTGCCAGCAGCCACACCGTGGGACAGGGGGCAGGAGGCTACACCTTC	CASSHTVGQGAGGYTF
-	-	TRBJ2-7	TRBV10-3	TGTGCCATCAGTGAGTCGAAAGAGTCCAGGGGGGACCCTTCCTACGAGCAGTACTTC	CAISESKESRGDPSYEQYF
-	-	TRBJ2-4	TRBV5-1	TGCGCCAGCAGCTGGGGGGACAACCTAGCCAAAAACATTCAGTACTTC	CASSWGDNLAKNIQYF
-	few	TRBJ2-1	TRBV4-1	TGCGCCAGCAGCCCCCAAGGACTGAACTACAATGAGCAGTTCTTC	CASSPQGLNYNEQFF
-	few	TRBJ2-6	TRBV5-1	TGCGCCAGCAGCGGTGACTCTGGGGCCAACGTCCTGACTTTC	CASSGDSGANVLTF
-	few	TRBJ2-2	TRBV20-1	TGCAGTGCTAGAGGCTCGGGTTACAAGACCGGGGAGCTGTTTTTT	CSARGSGYKTGELFF
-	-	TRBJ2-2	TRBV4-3	TGCGCCAGCAGCTCCCGGAAAACAGCCAACGGGGGCAACGGGGAGCTGTTTTTT	CASSSRKTANGGNGELFF
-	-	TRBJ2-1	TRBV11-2	TGTGCCAGCAGCTTGGGTAAAGGGCCGGGGATGAAATACAATGAGCAGTTCTTC	CASSLGKGPGMKYNEQFF
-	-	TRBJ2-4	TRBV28	TGTGCCAGCAGCCAACTTACCGGGGGTATCGTCAAAAACATTCAGTACTTC	CASSQLTGGIVKNIQYF
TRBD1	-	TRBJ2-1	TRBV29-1	TGCAGCGTTGAGACAGGGAGCTACTACAGGGAGCAGTTCTTC	CSVETGSYYREQFF
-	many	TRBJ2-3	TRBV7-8	TGTGCCACCAAAGTCCGATTTGGGGATACGCAGTATTTT	CATKVRFGDTQYF
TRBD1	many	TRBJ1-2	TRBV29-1	TGCAGCGTTGATGGGGCCTCGACAGGGGGCAGCTATGGCTACACCTTC	CSVDGASTGGSYGYTF
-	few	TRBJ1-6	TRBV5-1	TGCGCCAGCAGCTTGGAGGCAGGAGCCTATAATTCACCCCTCCACTTT	CASSLEAGAYNSPLHF
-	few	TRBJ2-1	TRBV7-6	TGTGCCAGCAGCTTAGAGGGGATTTTGGGTGAGCAGTTCTTC	CASSLEGILGEQFF
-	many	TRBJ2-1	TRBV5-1	TGCGCCAGCAGCGGGTGGGAGAGTGAGCAGTTCTTC	CASSGWESEQFF
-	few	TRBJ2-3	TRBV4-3	TGCGCCAGCAGCCAAGAAATAGAGCGCACAGATACGCAGTATTTT	CASSQEIERTDTQYF
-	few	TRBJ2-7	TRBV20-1	TGCAGTGCTGCGACGACAGAGACCTACGAGCAGTACTTC	CSAATTETYEQYF
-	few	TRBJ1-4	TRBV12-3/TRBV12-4	TGTGCCAGCAGCCAAGGCAGGGGAGTTAATGAAAAACTGTTTTTT	CASSQGRGVNEKLFF
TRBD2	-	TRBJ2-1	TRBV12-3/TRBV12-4	TGTGCCAGCAGGGCCCGCGGGGGGCAAAACTCCTACAATGAGCAGTTCTTC	CASRARGGQNSYNEQFF
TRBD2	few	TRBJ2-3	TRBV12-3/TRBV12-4	TGTGCCAGCAGTTTCGATAGCGGGAGAGATACGCAGTATTTT	CASSFDSGRDTQYF
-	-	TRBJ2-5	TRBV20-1	TGCAGTGCCACCGGCGCAAGGGGCGGGGACCAAGAGACCCAGTACTTC	CSATGARGGDQETQYF
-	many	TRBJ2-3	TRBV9	TGTGCCAGCAGCGTAGATCCAGATACGCAGTATTTT	CASSVDPDTQYF
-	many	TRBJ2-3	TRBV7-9	TGTGCCAGCAGCTTGATGGGCACAGATACGCAGTATTTT	CASSLMGTDTQYF
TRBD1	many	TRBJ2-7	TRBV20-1	TGCAGTGCTTCCCGACAGGGGGTTTCCTACGAGCAGTACTTC	CSASRQGVSYEQYF
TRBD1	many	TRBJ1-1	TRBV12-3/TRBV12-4	TGTGCCAGCAGTCTAAACAGGGGTTTTACTGAAGCTTTCTTT	CASSLNRGFTEAFF
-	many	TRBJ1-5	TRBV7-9	TGTGCCAGCAGCTCCTCAGGGGTCCCTCAGCCCCAGCATTTT	CASSSSGVPQPQHF
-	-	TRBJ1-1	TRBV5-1	TGCGCCACCCAGGGACCGTCGAACACTGAAGCTTTCTTT	CATQGPSNTEAFF
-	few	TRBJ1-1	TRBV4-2	TGTGCCAGCAGCCAAGCCGGGGGGTTTGAAGCTTTCTTT	CASSQAGGFEAFF
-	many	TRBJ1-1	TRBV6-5	TGTGCCAGCAGGTACCAGGGTTTGAACACTGAAGCTTTCTTT	CASRYQGLNTEAFF
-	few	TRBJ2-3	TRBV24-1	TGTGCCACCAGTGATTACGGGGCAGATACGCAGTATTTT	CATSDYGADTQYF
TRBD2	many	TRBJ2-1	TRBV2	TGTGCCAGCAGTGGACTAGCGGGAGACAATGAGCAGTTCTTC	CASSGLAGDNEQFF
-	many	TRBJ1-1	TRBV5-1	TGCGCCAGCACCCTCGGGGGAGAGGGGGGGACTGAAGCTTTCTTT	CASTLGGEGGTEAFF
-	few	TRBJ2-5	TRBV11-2	TGTGCCAGCAGCTTAGACGGCAGGGGAGAGACCCAGTACTTC	CASSLDGRGETQYF
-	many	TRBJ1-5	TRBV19	TGTGCCAGTAGCATCCGAGTCAGGGATCAGCCCCAGCATTTT	CASSIRVRDQPQHF
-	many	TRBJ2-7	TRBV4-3	TGCGCCAGCAGCCAAGCGGTAGCCAAATGGGACTACGAGCAGTACTTC	CASSQAVAKWDYEQYF
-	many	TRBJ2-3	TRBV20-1	TGCAGTGCTAGAGTTGGGGCCTCCACAGATACGCAGTATTTT	CSARVGASTDTQYF
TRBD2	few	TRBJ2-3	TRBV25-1	TGTGCCAGCAGTGAGTCCCTGGGGCTTAGCGGGGACGCTTCTACGCAGTATTTT	CASSESLGLSGDASTQYF
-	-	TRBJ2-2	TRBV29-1	TGCATCGTCCCGGACAGGAACACCGGGGAGCTGTTTTTT	CIVPDRNTGELFF
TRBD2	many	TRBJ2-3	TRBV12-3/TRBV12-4	TGTGCCAGCAGTTACGGACTAGCCAGCACAGATACGCAGTATTTT	CASSYGLASTDTQYF